Following are 21 T cell receptor beta chains from one sample sequenced in a study of PD-1 blockade in classical Hodgkin lymphoma. Clones were sequenced by immunoSEQ multiplex PCR, and TCRdb holds only the in-frame ones, with some missing. Of under 40,000 clones listed, less than 85% were seen once; the top ten hold roughly 15%. Every one of the patients relapsed after autologous stem cell transplantation (brentuximab vedotin exposure was variable). This specimen was peripheral blood mononuclear cells (PBMCs), taken before the second cycle of nivolumab. These receptors came from a human donor with classical Hodgkin lymphoma.

The gene calls are TRBV19 and TRBJ1-3; a possible D gene is TRBD1 (5 bases). Germline loops: CDR1 LNHDA, CDR2 SQIVND (reference sequence). Trimming removed 4 bases from V and 0 bases from J, with 13 bases in between. This CDR3 is 16 amino acids long. Here the CDR3 DNA reads TGTGCCAGTAGTAACCCCGGGGGACGCTCTGGAAACACCATATATTTT. This gives the protein CASSNPGGRSGNTIYF.

This clone was observed once. The rearrangement links TRBV7-9 to TRBJ2-2; TRBD1 matches 7 bases. After removal of 4 bases from V and 7 bases from J, the junction contained 9 bases not matched to a gene. The germline CDR1 and CDR2 sequences are SEHNR and FQNEAQ (reference sequence). The CDR3 loop spans 15 amino acids. This CDR3 is CASSSRDSQIGELFF. Written as DNA, the CDR3 is TGTGCCAGCAGCTCCCGGGACAGTCAAATCGGGGAGCTGTTTTTT.

The chain recombines TRBV7-2 with TRBJ1-1; D not certain. The CDR3 consists of 17 residues. Germline loops: CDR1 SGHTA, CDR2 FQGNSA. The ends were cut back, 2 bases at V and 5 bases at J, with 21 bases in the middle. Written as DNA, the CDR3 is TGTGCCAGCAGCTTAATTCCCCGCGGCCCCAGGTGGACTGAAGCTTTCTTT. Translated, it gives CASSLIPRGPRWTEAFF.

This chain connects TRBV28 to TRBJ1-2, with D possibly matching TRBD1 (5 bases). Germline V lookup: CDR1 MDHEN, CDR2 SYDVKM. The CDR3 is made up of 15 amino acids. The V gene lost 2 bases and the J gene lost 4 bases, with 14 bases spanning the gap. CDR3 protein: CASSLHPAGTYGYTF. CDR3 in DNA: TGTGCCAGCAGTTTACACCCGGCCGGGACCTATGGCTACACCTTC.

The J gene is TRBJ2-7, the V gene TRBV5-1, with D maybe TRBD2 (6 bases). The ends were cut back, 0 bases at V and 0 bases at J, with 13 bases in the middle. The germline gives CDR1 SGHRS, CDR2 YFSETQ. This CDR3 has 16 amino acids. Here the CDR3 reads CASSLAGGPDSYEQYF. CDR3 sequence (DNA): TGCGCCAGCAGCTTGGCCGGGGGTCCTGACTCCTACGAGCAGTACTTC.

This clone occurred a few times. The rearrangement links TRBV7-9 to TRBJ2-1; 10 nucleotides match TRBD1. CDR3 length: 16 residues. Unmatched junction bases numbered 8, after V lost 5 bases and J lost 4 bases. Germline V lookup: CDR1 SEHNR, CDR2 FQNEAQ (reference sequence). CDR3 bases: TGTGCCAGCAGCCCACAGACAGGGGGCTCGTACAATGAGCAGTTCTTC. Protein sequence: CASSPQTGGSYNEQFF.

The table lists this clone with a count of one. V usage is TRBV29-1 and J usage is TRBJ2-3, with D unclear. Germline CDR1 is SQVTM and CDR2 is ANQGSEA. V was cut by 7 bases and J by 4 bases, with 12 bases left in between. The CDR3 spans 12 residues. The CDR3 nucleotides are TGCAGCGCCGCATCCGGCGCAGATACGCAGTATTTT. This translates into CSAASGADTQYF.

The chain recombines TRBV25-1 with TRBJ2-1; D might be TRBD2 (6 bases). The V end was cut by 4 bases, the J end by 7 bases, with 20 bases between. Germline V gene data show CDR1 as MGHDK and CDR2 as SYGVNS. This CDR3 is built from 16 residues. The CDR3 loop is CASSGLWTPGTNEQFF. CDR3 bases: TGTGCCAGCAGTGGGCTTTGGACTCCCGGGACTAATGAGCAGTTCTTC.

The genes are TRBV4-1 and TRBJ2-7, with 10 positions matching TRBD1. The CDR3 has 16 residues. Trimming took 1 base from V and 9 from J; bases not matched to a gene: 12. Germline CDR1 is MGHRA and CDR2 is YSYEKL. The CDR3 reads CASSQGVGGQGKPQYF. The CDR3 DNA sequence: TGCGCCAGCAGCCAAGGAGTTGGGGGACAGGGGAAACCGCAGTACTTC.

The V and J genes are TRBV5-1 and TRBJ1-1; a weak D match, TRBD1 (6 bases). V lost 4 bases and J 5 bases, leaving 9 bases between the germline ends. The length of the CDR3 is 12 residues. The germline gives CDR1 SGHRS, CDR2 YFSETQ. The CDR3 region has the DNA TGCGCCAGCAGCCTAGGACAGACTGAAGCTTTCTTT. Translated, it gives CASSLGQTEAFF.

This sequence joins TRBV5-1 and TRBJ1-2; 7 nucleotides line up with TRBD1. Germline CDR1 and CDR2: SGHRS and YFSETQ. V shed 4 bases and J 4 bases; nucleotides not matched to a gene: 10. This CDR3 region has 15 residues. The CDR3 loop reads CASSPGTAIGYGYTF. CDR3 coding DNA: TGCGCCAGCAGCCCCGGGACAGCGATAGGCTATGGCTACACCTTC.

The gene calls are TRBV6-5 and TRBJ2-7, with D perhaps TRBD1 or TRBD2 (5 bases each). Trimming stripped 4 bases from V and 7 bases from J, with 17 bases between. CDR1 MNHEY and CDR2 SVGAGI come from the germline V gene. CDR3 length: 14 amino acids. The CDR3, as DNA: TGTGCCAGCAGTTCCGGGACGAGGTCGGGGGAGCAGTACTTC. This codes for CASSSGTRSGEQYF.

V is TRBV11-2 and J is TRBJ2-5; D call uncertain. V dropped 5 bases and J dropped 4 bases, with 5 bases sitting between them. CDR1 and CDR2 from the germline V gene are SGHAT and FQNNGV. The length of the CDR3 is 11 residues. CDR3 loop: CASSASETQYF. The CDR3 DNA is TGTGCCAGCAGCGCTTCAGAGACCCAGTACTTC.

This clone has ten or more counts. The CDR3 region is CASSALRFNEQFF. Here the CDR3 DNA reads TGTGCCAGCAGCGCCCTCCGGTTCAATGAGCAGTTCTTC. The rearrangement uses TRBV7-9 and TRBJ2-1; D uncertain. CDR1 SEHNR and CDR2 FQNEAQ come from the germline V gene (reference sequence). This CDR3 has 13 amino acids. The germline V and J ends were trimmed by 5 bases and 6 bases, with 11 bases remaining between them.

The chain recombines TRBV5-6 with TRBJ1-1; TRBD1 is a possible D gene (6 bases). Germline CDR1 reads SGHDT; CDR2 reads YYEEEE. The CDR3 has 16 amino acids. Trimming removed 7 bases at V and 3 bases at J, with 22 bases between. The CDR3 protein is CASQIRRGGLYTEAFF. The CDR3 coding sequence is TGTGCCAGCCAAATCCGAAGGGGGGGTCTGTACACTGAAGCTTTCTTT.

Many counts were recorded for this clone. This chain uses TRBV6-6 with TRBJ1-5; 7 nucleotides align to TRBD1. J gave up 5 bases and V 2 bases, and 3 bases lay outside the gene matches. This CDR3 is 14 amino acids long. Germline-derived CDR1 and CDR2 are MNHNY and SVGAGI (reference sequence). The CDR3 here is CASSYPGTDQPQHF. The CDR3 nucleotides are TGTGCCAGCAGTTACCCCGGGACAGATCAGCCCCAGCATTTT.

This chain uses TRBV12-5 with TRBJ2-7; no definite D call. The CDR3 runs 13 residues. Trimming took 2 bases from V and 5 from J, leaving 10 bases between them. Germline loops: CDR1 LGHNT, CDR2 FRNRAP. The CDR3 loop reads CASGLTTWDEQYF. CDR3 sequence (DNA): TGTGCTAGTGGTTTGACTACCTGGGACGAGCAGTACTTC.

This chain uses TRBV6-5 with TRBJ2-2; no clear D. Germline CDR1 MNHEY, CDR2 SVGAGI. V was cut by 10 bases and J by 7 bases, with 10 bases left in between. This CDR3 region has 11 residues. CDR3 region: CANPCRGELFF. The CDR3 DNA follows: TGTGCCAACCCATGCCGCGGGGAGCTGTTTTTT.

The sample holds a few counts of this clone. This rearrangement joins TRBV15 to TRBJ2-7, with D possibly matching TRBD2 (6 bases). Trimming removed 0 bases from V and 4 bases from J, with 7 bases in between. This CDR3 is 13 amino acids long. The germline CDR1 and CDR2 sequences are LNHNV and YYDKDF (reference sequence). CDR3 sequence (DNA): TGTGCCACCAGCAGAGATGGAGGGTACGAGCAGTACTTC. The encoded protein is CATSRDGGYEQYF.

The V and J genes are TRBV11-2 and TRBJ2-1, with D unresolved. Per germline, CDR1 SGHAT and CDR2 FQNNGV. The CDR3 is 14 amino acids. V was shortened by 0 bases and J by 4 bases, with 7 bases between the two germline ends. The CDR3 nucleotides are TGTGCCAGCAGCTTAGAGCAACAATACAATGAGCAGTTCTTC. Protein sequence: CASSLEQQYNEQFF.

This chain uses TRBV6-5 with TRBJ2-3; TRBD1 matches at 9 bases. This CDR3 has 15 residues. After removal of 4 bases from V and 4 bases from J, the junction contained 6 bases not matched to a gene. The V gene's germline CDR1 is MNHEY and CDR2 SVGAGI. CDR3 sequence: CASSSRTGEADTQYF. DNA of the CDR3: TGTGCCAGCAGTTCCCGGACAGGGGAGGCAGATACGCAGTATTTT.